These T cell receptor beta chains were read from a single sample in a study of blood T cell repertoires in COVID-19. The assay was immunoSEQ multiplex PCR, and TCRdb's table has in-frame clones only and misses some. The sample has about 370,000 clones; approximately 90% are singletons. The sequenced sample consisted of PBMCs or T cells enriched from blood (not recorded which). The receptors were sampled from a man younger than 30 who had recovered from COVID-19. CDR3s include the opening cysteine and the closing phenylalanine or tryptophan. Each record gives: CDR3 length, J gene, V gene, CDR3 protein.

length: 14; J: TRBJ1-2; V: TRBV9; CDR3: CASSAGQGNYGYTF
length: 15; J: TRBJ2-7; V: TRBV28; CDR3: CASSSDPGGGGEQYF
length: 14; J: TRBJ2-2; V: TRBV5-1; CDR3: CATRQGAGTGELFF
length: 14; J: TRBJ2-1; V: TRBV29-1; CDR3: CSAATGLHNNEQFF
length: 13; J: TRBJ2-1; V: TRBV11-3; CDR3: CASSYREGDEQFF
length: 16; J: TRBJ2-7; V: TRBV18; CDR3: CASSPLVLGGAQEQYF
length: 13; J: TRBJ1-1; V: TRBV7-2; CDR3: CASSSQGFAEAFF
length: 13; J: TRBJ1-2; V: TRBV12-3/TRBV12-4; CDR3: CASSFNKNYGYTF
length: 16; J: TRBJ2-3; V: TRBV19; CDR3: CASSTRLARSTDTQYF
length: 12; J: TRBJ1-2; V: TRBV15; CDR3: CATSRDQYYYTF